The 21 T cell receptor beta chains below all came from one sample that was sequenced in a study of shared clonotypes between healthy human individuals. This table comes from immunoSEQ multiplex PCR, and its TCRdb copy is limited to in-frame clones, with some not included. The data contain around 2,000,000 clones, about 94% of them seen just once; the ten biggest clones take up roughly 1.1%. CD45RO negativity and positive selection for CCR7 defined naive CD8 cells, a population that excluded terminally differentiated effector memory CD45RA+ cells. The sample comprised naive CD8+ T cells sorted from blood. These receptors were collected from a man younger than 30 in good health.

The V and J genes are TRBV2 and TRBJ1-1; D gene unclear. V lost 5 bases to trimming and J lost 0 bases, with 13 bases between them. The CDR3 runs to 15 residues. Germline V gene sequence: CDR1 SNHLY, CDR2 FYNNEI. Here the CDR3 reads CASSPRTELNTEAFF. In DNA, the CDR3 is TGTGCCAGCAGTCCTCGGACCGAATTGAACACTGAAGCTTTCTTT.

A word on this clone: This same CDR3 is encoded by further DNA sequences in the sample. The gene calls are TRBV28 and TRBJ2-7; D gene unclear. V was trimmed by 6 bases and J by 2 bases, leaving 8 bases between them. The CDR3 runs to 12 residues. CDR1 is MDHEN and CDR2 is SYDVKM in the germline V gene. The CDR3 region is CASSRPPYEQYF. The CDR3 nucleotides are TGTGCCAGCAGCCGCCCCCCCTACGAGCAGTACTTC.

CDR3 coding DNA: TGTGCCTGGGGGACAGGGGATACTGAAGCTTTCTTT. This codes for CAWGTGDTEAFF. The rearrangement joins TRBV30 to TRBJ1-1; 10 bases map to TRBD1. Germline V gene data show CDR1 as GTSNPN and CDR2 as SVGIG (reference sequence). The junction had 2 bases not matched to a gene; V was cut back by 5 bases and J by 5 bases. This CDR3 is 12 amino acids long.

The V and J genes are TRBV7-5 and TRBJ2-1; the table's D gene call, TRBD2, was not cross checked with the DNA. TRBV7-5 is recorded as a pseudogene. The CDR3 is 19 residues long. Here the CDR3 DNA reads TGTGCCAGAAGCTTGATTTGGCTAGCGGGCCCGAGCTCCTACAATGAGCAGTTCTTC. Translated: CARSLIWLAGPSSYNEQFF.

The CDR3 reads CASSQDVQREWSDTQYF. CDR3 sequence (DNA): TGCGCCAGCAGCCAAGATGTGCAGCGGGAGTGGTCAGATACGCAGTATTTT. This chain links TRBV4-3 with TRBJ2-3; 8 bases line up with TRBD2. V was pared by 0 bases and J by 4 bases, with 9 bases of the junction left unmatched. CDR1 LGHNA and CDR2 YSLEER come from the germline V gene. The CDR3 is made up of 17 amino acids.

The chain uses TRBV19 and TRBJ2-7; perhaps D is TRBD1 or TRBD2 (5 bases each). This CDR3 contains 16 residues. Germline CDR1 LNHDA, CDR2 SQIVND (reference sequence). Trimming shortened V by 4 bases and J by 0 bases, and 16 bases separated the two germline ends. This CDR3 is CASSTPGPVLSYEQYF. In DNA, the CDR3 is TGTGCCAGTAGTACTCCGGGACCCGTACTCTCCTACGAGCAGTACTTC.

The chain carries TRBV4-3 and TRBJ1-2, with TRBD1 matching over 7 bases. Trimming took 4 bases from V and 4 from J; bases not matched to a gene: 6. This CDR3 contains 14 residues. Germline loops: CDR1 LGHNA, CDR2 YSLEER. This chain's CDR3 is CASSPDRDPYGYTF. CDR3 coding DNA: TGCGCCAGCAGCCCAGACAGGGACCCCTATGGCTACACCTTC.

V and J are TRBV29-1 and TRBJ1-4; D ambiguous. Germline V lookup: CDR1 SQVTM, CDR2 ANQGSEA. V was pared by 4 bases and J by 5 bases, with 14 bases between. The CDR3 totals 14 residues. The CDR3 reads CSVALDFRNEKLFF. CDR3 nucleotides: TGCAGCGTTGCACTGGACTTCAGGAATGAAAAACTGTTTTTT.

Details on this clone: This specimen includes other DNA sequences encoding the same CDR3. V gene TRBV6-1 combines with J gene TRBJ1-2, with unresolved D. V shed 1 base and J shed 5 bases, with 8 bases lying between them. Germline lookup yields CDR1 MNHNS and CDR2 SASEGT. The CDR3 length is 13 residues. CDR3 sequence reads: CASSEGHGYGYTF. CDR3 nucleotide sequence: TGTGCCAGCAGTGAAGGGCACGGGTATGGCTACACCTTC.

The rearrangement links TRBV5-1 to TRBJ2-1, with D possibly TRBD1 on 5 matching bases. Germline V gene lookup returns CDR1 SGHRS and CDR2 YFSETQ. The CDR3 consists of 16 residues. With 0 bases removed from V and 0 bases from J, the gap between germline ends came to 10 bases. In DNA form, the CDR3 reads TGCGCCAGCAGCTTGGCCCAGGGCGGCTCCTACAATGAGCAGTTCTTC. Translating it yields CASSLAQGGSYNEQFF.

This clone appeared once. The chain carries TRBV9 and TRBJ1-1, with D perhaps matching TRBD1 (5 bases). The V gene's germline CDR1 is SGDLS and CDR2 YYNGEE. This CDR3 has 14 residues. Trimming pared 4 bases from V and 2 bases from J, leaving 12 bases between. The DNA for the CDR3 is TGTGCCAGCAGCCCTAGGGGACTTAACACTGAAGCTTTCTTT. Translated: CASSPRGLNTEAFF.

In DNA, the CDR3 is TGCGCCAGCAGCCAAGATATGAGCGAGACCCAGTACTTC. It specifies CASSQDMSETQYF. The chain carries TRBV4-3 and TRBJ2-5; D not resolved. The length of the CDR3 is 13 residues. The V end lost 0 bases, the J end lost 5 bases, and 7 bases lay between the germline ends. CDR1 is LGHNA and CDR2 is YSLEER in the germline V gene.

This sequence joins TRBV27 and TRBJ1-5; TRBD1 is a possible D gene (5 bases). This CDR3 spans 14 amino acids. Looked up from germline, CDR1 is MNHEY and CDR2 is SMNVEV (reference sequence). Trimming removed 5 bases from V and 2 bases from J, with 10 bases in between. The CDR3 DNA is TGTGCCAGCAGTCCCGGGACGGGCAATCAGCCCCAGCATTTT. The encoded protein is CASSPGTGNQPQHF.

This rearrangement joins TRBV6-1 to TRBJ2-3; D is unresolved. The CDR3 is 16 residues long. Trimming left V 0 bases short and J 4 bases short, with 14 bases between. Germline lookup yields CDR1 MNHNS and CDR2 SASEGT. The CDR3 DNA sequence: TGTGCCAGCAGTGAAGCGGGATTTCAGGCTCCAGATACGCAGTATTTT. Translation gives CASSEAGFQAPDTQYF.

The gene calls are TRBV7-2 and TRBJ1-2; D might be TRBD1 (5 bases). CDR3 length: 18 amino acids. The V end was cut by 4 bases, the J end by 4 bases, with 25 bases between. Germline V CDR1 and CDR2: SGHTA, FQGNSA. As DNA, the CDR3 is TGTGCCAGCAGCTCCGCGTTAGACAGTCCGGGACTCTTCTATGGCTACACCTTC. Translating gives CASSSALDSPGLFYGYTF.

DNA for the CDR3: TGCGCCAGCAGCCAAGTGCGGCAGGGCTCCCCCCTCCACTTT. It is translated as CASSQVRQGSPLHF. The chain employs TRBV4-1 and TRBJ1-6; tentatively, D is TRBD1 (5 bases). The CDR3 spans 14 residues. Trimming removed 1 base from V and 13 bases from J, with 14 bases in between. From germline, CDR1 is MGHRA and CDR2 YSYEKL.

The rearrangement links TRBV27 to TRBJ2-2; 8 bases match TRBD2. Unmatched junction bases numbered 4, after V lost 3 bases and J lost 7 bases. The CDR3 runs to 14 residues. Germline V lookup: CDR1 MNHEY, CDR2 SMNVEV (reference sequence). CDR3 region: CASSFGGAHGELFF. CDR3 in DNA: TGTGCCAGCAGTTTCGGGGGGGCCCACGGGGAGCTGTTTTTT.

The gene calls are TRBV9 and TRBJ2-7; D is unclear. The CDR3 is made up of 14 amino acids. Germline V gene data show CDR1 as SGDLS and CDR2 as YYNGEE. Trimming took 2 bases from V and 6 from J, leaving 15 bases between them. The CDR3 is CASSVDGSLGEQYF. Here the CDR3 DNA reads TGTGCCAGCAGCGTGGACGGTTCTCTTGGCGAGCAGTACTTC.

The chain couples TRBV7-8 to TRBJ1-4; 7 bases are shared with TRBD1. Germline V gene sequence: CDR1 SGHVS, CDR2 FQNEAQ. V lost 2 bases and J lost 4; bases outside the gene matches: 10. CDR3 length equals 17 residues. CDR3 in amino acids: CASSLIRGDSFNEKLFF. CDR3 DNA: TGTGCCAGCAGCTTAATCCGTGGGGACAGCTTTAATGAAAAACTGTTTTTT.

V usage is TRBV7-9 and J usage is TRBJ1-4; D is unclear. The ends were cut back, 2 bases at V and 4 bases at J, with 5 bases in the middle. CDR1 and CDR2 (germline): SEHNR, FQNEAQ (reference sequence). The CDR3 length is 13 residues. CDR3 sequence (DNA): TGTGCCAGCAGCTTACCGGGTAATGAAAAACTGTTTTTT. It codes for CASSLPGNEKLFF.

The V gene is TRBV10-3, the J gene TRBJ2-3; TRBD1 aligns across 7 bases. J gave up 1 base and V 3 bases, and 4 bases lay outside the gene matches. Germline values: CDR1 ENHRY, CDR2 SYGVKD. This CDR3 has 15 residues. CDR3 region: CAISEFTGGTDTQYF. The CDR3 DNA sequence: TGTGCCATCAGTGAATTCACAGGGGGCACAGATACGCAGTATTTT.